This T cell receptor (beta chain) was identified during a study of shared clonotypes between healthy human individuals. General observations from the study: What naive subsets generally showed was a larger estimated richness than memory subsets showed.

Measured with immunoSEQ multiplex PCR; TCRdb has only the in-frame clones, and not every one. The data hold 2 million to 2.5 million clones, with roughly 93% observed a single time. This CDR3 comprises 13 residues. The ends were cut back, 0 bases at V and 6 bases at J, with 9 bases in the middle. Per germline, CDR1 SGHDN and CDR2 FVKESK. Remarks on this clone: Its matching antigen is unknown.

The sequence came from a man aged 18 to 29 in good health. Some clones in this sample may be carry-over from other donors' samples. Sequenced: naive CD4+ T cells from PBMCs. This sample's subset: CD45RA+ positively selected. The chain couples TRBV14 to TRBJ2-7; no clear D. The CDR3, as DNA: TGTGCCAGCAGCCAAGATCTATTCCTCGAGCAGTACTTC. Its protein is CASSQDLFLEQYF.